The 9 T cell receptor beta chains below all came from one sample that was sequenced in a study of T cells in Graves' hyperthyroidism and ophthalmopathy. Amplified TCR beta CDR3 regions came from RNA transcripts. The HTBI set primed first-round TCR CDR3 RT-PCR. TCRdb ran MiXCR on the multiplex PCR reads and lists one entry per CDR3 protein. The top ten clones hold roughly 7.9% of a sample with about 290,000 distinct CDR3 sequences, roughly 13% of them seen once. Material: blood. These receptors all come from a woman aged 40 to 55 with Graves' hyperthyroidism.

There are a few counts of this clonotype. Since a much larger clone is just one base distant, this may be a read error. The chain recombines TRBV28 with TRBJ2-6, with D unclear. Germline V lookup: CDR1 MDHEN, CDR2 SYDVKM. The CDR3 runs to 16 residues. CDR3 nucleotides: TGTGCCAGCAGTCCCCGACCGACCTCTGGGCCCAACGTCCTGACTTTC. Its protein is CASSPRPTSGPNVLTF. Variable domain in full (rest from reference TRBV28 and TRBJ2-6): DVKVTQSSRYLVKRTGEKVFLECVQDMDHENMFWYRQDPGLGLRLIYFSYDVKMKEKGDIPEGYSVSREKKERFSLILESASTNQTSMYLCASSPRPTSGPNVLTFGAGSRLTVL.

J is TRBJ1-2 and V is TRBV24-1; 10 nucleotides line up with TRBD1. The CDR3 spans 14 residues. Germline V CDR1 and CDR2: KGHDR, SFDVKD. J gave up 7 bases and V 6 bases, and 7 bases lay outside the gene matches. CDR3 residues: CATSRGTGASGYTF. The CDR3 DNA is TGTGCCACCAGTCGGGGGACAGGGGCTTCTGGCTACACCTTC.

Many counts were recorded for this clonotype. This chain uses TRBV10-3 with TRBJ2-7; no clear D. Looked up from germline, CDR1 is ENHRY and CDR2 is SYGVKD. This CDR3 has 12 amino acids. Between the trimmed V and J ends, which lost 2 bases and 2 bases, there was a span of 4 bases. CDR3 in DNA: TGTGCCATCAGTGAGGGTACCTACGAGCAGTACTTC. It encodes CAISEGTYEQYF.

The rearrangement links TRBV28 to TRBJ2-5; 7 bases agree with TRBD1. V shed 10 bases and J 3 bases; nucleotides not matched to a gene: 11. Germline V gives CDR1 MDHEN, CDR2 SYDVKM. This CDR3 region has 14 residues. The CDR3 loop reads CAINLTDRKETQYF. CDR3 DNA: TGTGCCATCAATCTCACGGACAGGAAAGAGACCCAGTACTTC.

The V and J genes are TRBV30 and TRBJ2-2; unclear D gene. Looked up from germline, CDR1 is GTSNPN and CDR2 is SVGIG (reference sequence). This CDR3 region has 13 residues. V was pared by 0 bases and J by 7 bases, with 9 bases between. The CDR3 sequence: CAWSVGLNGELFF. The CDR3 coding sequence is TGTGCCTGGAGTGTAGGCCTAAACGGGGAGCTGTTTTTT.

There are many counts of this clonotype. The chain recombines TRBV12-3 or TRBV12-4 with TRBJ1-2, with 11 bases matching TRBD1. V shed 5 bases and J 2 bases; nucleotides not matched to a gene: 7. The CDR3 is 16 residues long. The CDR3 sequence is CASSALGQGANYGYTF. CDR3 in DNA: TGTGCCAGCAGTGCCCTAGGACAGGGGGCAAACTATGGCTACACCTTC.

A remark on this clonotype: This may arise from a read error, as a much more abundant clone is one base away. This chain uses TRBV6-1 with TRBJ1-2; possibly TRBD1 for D (6 bases). Germline loops: CDR1 MNHNS, CDR2 SASEGT. CDR3 length equals 14 residues. The germline V and J ends were trimmed by 5 bases and 10 bases, with 20 bases remaining between them. DNA for the CDR3: TGTGCCAGCAGTCGGCTAAACAGGGCAGATGACTACACCTTC. Protein sequence: CASSRLNRADDYTF.

On this clonotype itself: This may stem from a read error, because a much larger clone lies one nucleotide away. The chain uses TRBV28 and TRBJ1-5; D gene unclear. Trimming left V 2 bases short and J 7 bases short, with 18 bases between. Germline V gene sequence: CDR1 MDHEN, CDR2 SYDVKM. This CDR3 comprises 16 residues. The CDR3, as DNA: TGTGCCAGCAGTTTAGGTTTTGACCGGGTGGGCCAGCCCCAGCATTTT. It specifies CASSLGFDRVGQPQHF.

In this sample, this clonotype turned up many times. This chain links TRBV7-9 with TRBJ2-7; TRBD2 matches 7 bases. Germline loops: CDR1 SEHNR, CDR2 FQNEAQ (reference sequence). V was pared by 4 bases and J by 1 base, with 7 bases of the junction left unmatched. This CDR3 region has 15 residues. The CDR3 sequence: CASSSAAGMSYEQYF. In nucleotides, the CDR3 is TGTGCCAGCAGCTCCGCAGCGGGAATGTCCTACGAGCAGTACTTC.